This T cell receptor beta chain stems from a study of blood T cell repertoires in COVID-19. Assay: immunoSEQ multiplex PCR; the TCRdb copy retains only in-frame clones and omits some. The sample includes roughly 250,000 clones, about 83% of them seen just once. V dropped 6 bases and J dropped 9 bases, with 9 bases sitting between them. The germline gives CDR1 MNHNY, CDR2 SVGAGI (reference sequence). CDR3 length equals 12 residues. The rearrangement uses TRBV6-6 and TRBJ1-6, with D hard to call. The sequenced sample was peripheral blood. This clonotype was obtained from a man aged 45-65 years with acute or convalescent COVID-19. CDR3 bases: TGTGCCAGCAGGGCAGGCAGTTCACCCCTCCACTTT. This codes for CASRAGSSPLHF.